This T cell receptor beta chain was identified in a study of blood T cell repertoires in COVID-19 (dated by TCRdb to 2020 to 2022). As for the study more broadly: Samples from collaborators originated in the United States, Italy and Spain and spanned both the acute and convalescent phases of COVID-19. Sample metadata almost always included a de-identified subject ID, COVID-19 status, age in years and sex. The samples were drawn from two sources: the first 160 participants of the ongoing ImmuneRACE study, and about 1,300 subjects contributed by 6 global collaborators. The material from the prospective study consisted of cDNA or gDNA derived from T cells, B-cell-depleted T cells, or PBMCs. The repertoires were released in a freely available public database meant as a resource for research on the immune response to SARS-CoV-2. HLA class I and class II types, where available, came from metadata supplied by the sample provider rather than from assay-based typing. The dataset comprised deeply sampled blood TCRbeta repertoires from subjects exposed to, actively infected with, or recovered from COVID-19.

V loses 2 bases at its end and J loses 2 bases; junction bases beyond the gene matches: 0. Per the germline V gene (reference sequence), SEHNR is the CDR1 and FQNEAQ is the CDR2. The CDR3 numbers 14 residues from cysteine through phenylalanine. Only the CDR3 region is kept as DNA, spanning 42 bases read in frame from base 1. Participants in the prospective study were enrolled through a virtual design, were aged roughly 18 to 90 years, and lived in 24 United States geographic areas. Cohort assignment in the prospective study relied on participant-reported clinical history from a screening survey and a study questionnaire. A participant counted as exposed if, within 2 weeks of entering the study, that participant had been in contact with someone who had a PCR-confirmed or clinician-diagnosed COVID-19 case. Mobile phlebotomists in the prospective study collected whole blood, serum and a nasopharyngeal or oropharyngeal swab from every participant. Over a roughly 2-month period, participants in the prospective study had the option of providing additional blood draws and questionnaires. Before DNA extraction, blood samples from the prospective study were shipped at room temperature or frozen.

This clone occurred a few times. Its cognate antigen has yet to be identified. No quality values exist for individual bases; no much larger clone is one base distant. Additional DNA sequences in this sample encode the identical CDR3. What the work shows at the level of the full study, not this receptor alone: Clinical and demographic metadata were provided uncurated, with the amount varying by source and participant.

TCRbeta CDR3 regions were amplified from genomic DNA using the immunoSEQ Assay, a bias-controlled multiplex PCR. As for the original processing: The number of nucleated cells in each sample was estimated from the amplification of reference gene primers within the assay. To quantify the absolute abundance of each unique TCRbeta CDR3 rearrangement, sequence reads were collapsed and filtered. For each sample, productive Simpson clonality was calculated as the square root of Simpson's diversity index across productive rearrangements. In TCRdb, the immuneACCESS table is reduced to in-frame sequences with V and J assigned. These tables do not hold every clone; where another copy was compared, an unresolved V gene accounts for under half, and the others remain unexplained. That table gives V, J and clone size, and the DNA gave D and trimming. This sample lists over 250,000 clones; approximately 80% were detected once. The ten top clones hold 4.5% to 6% of the sample.

The sequence was collected from a middle-aged man who had been exposed to COVID-19. Sequenced: PBMCs or T cells enriched from blood (not recorded which). Here the chain combines TRBV7-9 and TRBJ1-2; TRBD1 fits 9 bases in the junction. The CDR3 region reads CASSLTGGNYGYTF. The DNA reads TGTGCCAGCAGCTTAACAGGGGGCAACTATGGCTACACCTTC. The CDR3 plus the reference TRBV7-9 and TRBJ1-2 genes for the other parts give the full variable domain: DTGVSQNPRHKITKRGQNVTFRCDPISEHNRLYWYRQTLGQGPEFLTYFQNEAQLEKSRLLSDRFSAERPKGSFSTLEIQRTEQGDSAMYLCASSLTGGNYGYTFGSGTRLTVV.